Listed below are T cell receptor beta chains from one sample, sequenced in a study of shared clonotypes between healthy human individuals. The method was immunoSEQ multiplex PCR; TCRdb's version includes in-frame clones alone and lacks a portion of them. The top ten clones hold 0.37% of a sample with 2 million to 2.5 million clones, 85% to 95% of them seen once. Sequenced material: naive CD4+ T cells from PBMCs. Receptors originate from a man aged 18 to 29 in good health. Some clones in this sample may be carry-over from other donors' samples. The CDR3 runs from the conserved cysteine through the conserved F or W. D genes are given only for firm matches. The size of a clone is reported for some rows only, either as once, few or many, or as a class for expanded clones.

J: TRBJ2-4; size: NA; D: NA; V: TRBV18; DNA: TGTGCCAGCTCATCGCAGGGAGGTGAAAACATTCAGTACTTC; CDR3: CASSSQGGENIQYF
J: TRBJ1-6; size: NA; D: NA; V: TRBV7-3; DNA: TGTGCCAGCAGCGTCGGCTCTGGTAATTCACCCCTCCACTTT; CDR3: CASSVGSGNSPLHF
J: TRBJ1-5; size: few; D: NA; V: TRBV27; DNA: TGTGCCAGCAGTTTTGGACAGCGTAGCAATCAGCCCCAGCATTTT; CDR3: CASSFGQRSNQPQHF
J: TRBJ1-4; size: NA; D: TRBD1; V: TRBV29-1; DNA: TGCAGCGTTGCCGGGACAGGGGCAACTAATGAAAAACTGTTTTTT; CDR3: CSVAGTGATNEKLFF
J: TRBJ2-3; size: NA; D: NA; V: TRBV18; DNA: TGTGCCAGCTCCCCGACCGGCAGCACAGATACGCAGTATTTT; CDR3: CASSPTGSTDTQYF
J: TRBJ1-4; size: NA; D: NA; V: TRBV10-2; DNA: TGCGCCAGCGGACAACTGTGGGGGGCGGGTGAAAAACTGTTTTTT; CDR3: CASGQLWGAGEKLFF
J: TRBJ2-3; size: NA; D: NA; V: TRBV5-4; DNA: TGTGCCAGCAGTGACGATCTAAGCACAGATACGCAGTATTTT; CDR3: CASSDDLSTDTQYF
J: TRBJ1-5; size: NA; D: NA; V: TRBV28; DNA: TGTGCCAGCAGCCGGCCCCCCAACCTCAGGGGCCGCCAGCCCCAGCATTTT; CDR3: CASSRPPNLRGRQPQHF
J: TRBJ1-1; size: NA; D: TRBD1; V: TRBV7-9; DNA: TGTGCCAGCAGCTTGGCAGGGGGCGTCGGGACTGAAGCTTTCTTT; CDR3: CASSLAGGVGTEAFF
J: TRBJ1-2; size: NA; D: NA; V: TRBV28; DNA: TGTGCCAGCAGTTTAAACAGAAACTATGGCTACACCTTC; CDR3: CASSLNRNYGYTF
J: TRBJ2-2; size: NA; D: NA; V: TRBV28; DNA: TGTGCCAGCAGTTTTCGGACTCCCCAAGGCCCCGGGGAGCTGTTTTTT; CDR3: CASSFRTPQGPGELFF
J: TRBJ2-2; size: NA; D: NA; V: TRBV27; DNA: TGTGCCAGCAGTTTAAAAACCGGGGAGCTGTTTTTT; CDR3: CASSLKTGELFF
J: TRBJ2-1; size: NA; D: NA; V: TRBV29-1; DNA: TGCAGCGTAGCCTCGGCTCCTCGATACAATGAGCAGTTCTTC; CDR3: CSVASAPRYNEQFF
J: TRBJ1-1; size: NA; D: NA; V: TRBV7-9; DNA: TGTGCCAGCAGCTTAGGGGCTAGGGCGGACACTGAAGCTTTCTTT; CDR3: CASSLGARADTEAFF
J: TRBJ2-5; size: once; D: TRBD2; V: TRBV6-1; DNA: TGTGCCAGCACCGGACTAGCGGGAGTAGAGACCCAGTACTTC; CDR3: CASTGLAGVETQYF
J: TRBJ2-2; size: few; D: TRBD2; V: TRBV30; DNA: TGTGCCTGGATAGCGGGAGGCACCGGGGAGCTGTTTTTT; CDR3: CAWIAGGTGELFF
J: TRBJ2-2; size: NA; D: TRBD1; V: TRBV28; DNA: TGTGCCAGCAGATGGTCCGGGACAGTCGGTGGGGAGCTGTTTTTT; CDR3: CASRWSGTVGGELFF
J: TRBJ2-2; size: once; D: TRBD2; V: TRBV11-3; DNA: TGTGCCAGCAGCCCTAGCGGGAGATCGAACACCGGGGAGCTGTTTTTT; CDR3: CASSPSGRSNTGELFF